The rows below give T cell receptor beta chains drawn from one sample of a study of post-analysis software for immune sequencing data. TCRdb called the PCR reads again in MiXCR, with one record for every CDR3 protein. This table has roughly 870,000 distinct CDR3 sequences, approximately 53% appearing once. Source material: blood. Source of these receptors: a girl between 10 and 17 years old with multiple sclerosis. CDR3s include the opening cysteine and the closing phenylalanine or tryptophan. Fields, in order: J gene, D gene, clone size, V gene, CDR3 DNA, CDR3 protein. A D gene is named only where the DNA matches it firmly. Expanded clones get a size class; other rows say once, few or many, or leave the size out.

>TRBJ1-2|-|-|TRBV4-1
TGCGCCAGCAGCCAAGACGGAGCGTTCCCCTATGGCTACACCTTC
CASSQDGAFPYGYTF
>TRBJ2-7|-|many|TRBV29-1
TGCAGCGTTGGGACAGTCTACGAGCAGTACTTC
CSVGTVYEQYF
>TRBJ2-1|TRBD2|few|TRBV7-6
TGTGCCAGCAGCTTCGACAGCGGGAGTGGTTCCTACAATGAGCAGTTCTTC
CASSFDSGSGSYNEQFF
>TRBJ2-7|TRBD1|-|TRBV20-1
TGCAGTGCGGGACAGGGTTCAGAATACGAGCAGTACTTC
CSAGQGSEYEQYF
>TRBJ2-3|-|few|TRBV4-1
TGCGCCAGCAGCCTCCGGACCGACACAGATACGCAGTATTTT
CASSLRTDTDTQYF
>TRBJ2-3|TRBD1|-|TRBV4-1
TGCGCCAGCAGCTGGCGACAGGGGCTAGACACAGATACGCAGTATTTT
CASSWRQGLDTDTQYF
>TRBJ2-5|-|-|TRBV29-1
TGCAGCGTTGAAGGGGTCGTGGGTGCGGGAGAGACCCAGTACTTC
CSVEGVVGAGETQYF
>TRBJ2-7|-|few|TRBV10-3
TGTGCCGCCCGGGACTTCTCCTACGAGCAGTACTTC
CAARDFSYEQYF
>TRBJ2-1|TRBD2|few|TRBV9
TGTGCCAGCGGTCGAGGACTAGCGGGAGTGTGGCAGTTCTTC
CASGRGLAGVWQFF
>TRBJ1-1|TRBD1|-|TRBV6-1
TGTGCCAGCAAGGGACAGTTTCCTGGGAACACTGAAGCTTTCTTT
CASKGQFPGNTEAFF
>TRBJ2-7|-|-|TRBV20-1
TGCAGTGCTAGGAGGGTGTCTAACGAGCAGTACTTC
CSARRVSNEQYF
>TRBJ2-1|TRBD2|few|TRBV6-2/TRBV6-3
TGTGCCAGCAGTACTCTAGCGGGGGGGTACAACGATGAGCAGTTCTTC
CASSTLAGGYNDEQFF
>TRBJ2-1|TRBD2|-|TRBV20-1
TGCAGTGCTATCGCTAGCGGGAGAGTCGATGAGCAGTTCTTC
CSAIASGRVDEQFF
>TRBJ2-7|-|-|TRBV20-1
TGCAGTGCTAGATTGCCGGACAGATACTACGAGCAGTACTTC
CSARLPDRYYEQYF
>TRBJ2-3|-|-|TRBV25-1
TGTGCCAGCAGTGACGTTTCCACAGATACGCAGTATTTT
CASSDVSTDTQYF
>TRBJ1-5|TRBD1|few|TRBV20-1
TGCAGTGCTAGGGGACAGGGGGTAAATCAGCCCCAGCATTTT
CSARGQGVNQPQHF
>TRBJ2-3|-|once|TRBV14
TGTGCCAGCAGCCAAGACAGAAGCAGACGGTTGAATACGCAGTATTTT
CASSQDRSRRLNTQYF
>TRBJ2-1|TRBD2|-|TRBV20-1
TGCAGTGCTCAACTGGGACTAATCTCCTACAATGAGCAGTTCTTC
CSAQLGLISYNEQFF
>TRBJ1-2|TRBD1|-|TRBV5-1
TGCGCCAGCAGCTTGACCCCTCCGGGACAGGGGAACTATGGCTACACCTTC
CASSLTPPGQGNYGYTF
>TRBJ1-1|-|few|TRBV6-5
TGTGCCAGCAGAGGAGGGGGGGTGAGCACTGAAGCTTTCTTT
CASRGGGVSTEAFF